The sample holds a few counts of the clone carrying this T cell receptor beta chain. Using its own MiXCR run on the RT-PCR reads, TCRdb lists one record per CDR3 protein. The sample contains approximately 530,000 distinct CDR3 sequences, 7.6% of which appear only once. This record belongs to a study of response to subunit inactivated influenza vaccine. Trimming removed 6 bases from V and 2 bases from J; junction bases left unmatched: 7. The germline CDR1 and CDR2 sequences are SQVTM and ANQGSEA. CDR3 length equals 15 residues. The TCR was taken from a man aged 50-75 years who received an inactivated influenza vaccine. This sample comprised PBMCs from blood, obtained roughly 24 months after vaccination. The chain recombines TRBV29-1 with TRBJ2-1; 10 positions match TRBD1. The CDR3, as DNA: TGCAGCGTAACGACCGGGACAGGGGCCTACAATGAGCAGTTCTTC. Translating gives CSVTTGTGAYNEQFF.